Sequencing of this T cell receptor beta chain was carried out in a study of shared clonotypes between healthy human individuals. General observations from the study: Sampling was confined to blood; repertoires within tissues likely differ.

CDR1 and CDR2 (germline): MNHNS, SASEGT. The CDR3 runs 16 residues. V shed 3 bases, J shed 5 bases, and the junction held 7 bases outside the gene matches. TCRdb's copy holds only in-frame clones and misses some; the assay was immunoSEQ multiplex PCR. In the table there are nearly 2 million clones, roughly 95% of which are singletons. Naive CD8 isolation took CD45RO-negative cells positively selected for CCR7 and excluded terminally differentiated effector memory CD45RA+ cells. Notes on this clone: What it binds is not known.

The clonotype comes from a man between 18 and 29 years old in good health. The chain uses TRBV6-1 and TRBJ2-5, with 12 bases lining up with TRBD1. The specimen sequenced was naive CD8+ T cells sorted from blood. In DNA, the CDR3 is TGTGCCAGCAGTGATTTAGGGACAGGGGGCTTGGAGACCCAGTACTTC. Its translation is CASSDLGTGGLETQYF.